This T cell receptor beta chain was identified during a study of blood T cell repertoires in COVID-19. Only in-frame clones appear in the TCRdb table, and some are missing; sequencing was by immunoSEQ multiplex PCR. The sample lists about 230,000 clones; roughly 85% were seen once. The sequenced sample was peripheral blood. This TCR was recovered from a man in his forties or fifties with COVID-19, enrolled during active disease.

The CDR3 reads CARSLASTNTGELFF. CDR3 bases: TGTGCCAGAAGCTTGGCGAGTACGAACACCGGGGAGCTGTTTTTT. The chain couples TRBV5-3 to TRBJ2-2; D not resolved. TRBV5-3 is flagged as an ORF with uncertain function. V lost 0 bases and J lost 0, with 6 bases in between. This CDR3 comprises 15 residues.